Reported below is one T cell receptor beta chain. Generated by immunoSEQ multiplex PCR, the TCRdb table keeps only in-frame clones and is missing some. The sample carries around 150,000 clones, around three quarters recorded once. This sample was included in a study of blood T cell repertoires in COVID-19. The germline gives CDR1 WSHSY, CDR2 SAAADI. The CDR3 covers 15 residues. V lost 0 bases and J lost 7; bases outside the gene matches: 6. This sequence was found in a man aged 50-59 years with acute or convalescent COVID-19. The rearrangement joins TRBV10-2 to TRBJ1-2, with 9 nucleotides matching TRBD1. Material for sequencing was peripheral blood. Here the CDR3 reads CASSESTGGVGGYTF. The CDR3 DNA follows: TGCGCCAGCAGTGAGTCGACAGGGGGAGTAGGTGGCTACACCTTC.